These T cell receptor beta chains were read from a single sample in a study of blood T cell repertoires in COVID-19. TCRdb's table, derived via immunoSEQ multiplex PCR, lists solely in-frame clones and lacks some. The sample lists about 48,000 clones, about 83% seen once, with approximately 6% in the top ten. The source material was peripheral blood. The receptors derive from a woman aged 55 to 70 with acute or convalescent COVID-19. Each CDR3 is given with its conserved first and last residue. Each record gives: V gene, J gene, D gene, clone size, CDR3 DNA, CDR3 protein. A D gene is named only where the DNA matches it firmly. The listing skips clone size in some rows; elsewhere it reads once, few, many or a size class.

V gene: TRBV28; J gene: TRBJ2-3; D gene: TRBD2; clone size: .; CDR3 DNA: TGTGCCAGCAGTTGGGTACTAGCGGGAGGCGCAGATACGCAGTATTTT; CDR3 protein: CASSWVLAGGADTQYF
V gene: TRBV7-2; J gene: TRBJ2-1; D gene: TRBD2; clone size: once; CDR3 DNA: TGTGCCAGCAGGTCATTGGGGGGGGTTGAGCAGTTCTTC; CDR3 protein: CASRSLGGVEQFF
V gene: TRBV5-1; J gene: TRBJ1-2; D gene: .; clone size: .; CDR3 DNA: TGCGCCAGCAGCTTGTCCCCAGGGAACTATGGCTACACCTTC; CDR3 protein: CASSLSPGNYGYTF
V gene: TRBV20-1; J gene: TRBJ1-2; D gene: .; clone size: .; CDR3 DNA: TGCAGTGCTCCCCGGGGGGGTCATCATACCTTC; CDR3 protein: CSAPRGGHHTF
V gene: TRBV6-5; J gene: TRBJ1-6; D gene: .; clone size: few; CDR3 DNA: TGTGCCAGCAAATCGGTGAGGGATTCACCCCTCCACTTT; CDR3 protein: CASKSVRDSPLHF
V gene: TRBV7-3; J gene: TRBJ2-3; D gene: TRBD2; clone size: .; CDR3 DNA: TGTGCCAGCAGCTCGACTAGCGTTACAGATACGCAGTATTTT; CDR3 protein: CASSSTSVTDTQYF
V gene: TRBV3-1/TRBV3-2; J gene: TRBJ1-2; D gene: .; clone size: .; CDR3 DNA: TGTGCCAGCAGCCCAAGACACCGTCGAGACTATGGCTACACCTTC; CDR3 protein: CASSPRHRRDYGYTF
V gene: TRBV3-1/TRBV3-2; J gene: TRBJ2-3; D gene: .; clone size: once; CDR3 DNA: TGTGCCAGCACGCGAACGTGGGCCTGGGCGGATACGCAGTATTTT; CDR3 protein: CASTRTWAWADTQYF
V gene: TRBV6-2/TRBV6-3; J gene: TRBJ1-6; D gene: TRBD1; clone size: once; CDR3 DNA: TGTGCCAGCAGTTACTCGAGGTTTGGACAGGGAGATTCACCCCTCCACTTT; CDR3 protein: CASSYSRFGQGDSPLHF
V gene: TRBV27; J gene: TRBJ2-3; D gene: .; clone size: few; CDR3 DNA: TGTGCCAGCAGTCCCAGGGGCCTAGCGGAGACTAGCACAGATACGCAGTATTTT; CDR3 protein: CASSPRGLAETSTDTQYF
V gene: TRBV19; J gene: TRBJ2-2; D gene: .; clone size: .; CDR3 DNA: TGTGCCAGTAGTGGCAGGGCTGAAACCGGGGAGCTGTTTTTT; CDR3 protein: CASSGRAETGELFF
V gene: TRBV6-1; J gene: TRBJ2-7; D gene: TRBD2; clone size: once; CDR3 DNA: TGTGCCAGCAGTGAAATCGGGGGGTTACCCTACGAGCAGTACTTC; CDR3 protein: CASSEIGGLPYEQYF
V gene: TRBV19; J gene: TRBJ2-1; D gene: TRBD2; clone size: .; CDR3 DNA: TGTGCCAGTGCCCCCACGGGAGGGCCTGGTGAGCAGTTCTTC; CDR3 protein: CASAPTGGPGEQFF
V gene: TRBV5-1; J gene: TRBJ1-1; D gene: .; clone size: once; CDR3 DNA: TGCGCCAGCAGCCAGACACCAGACACTGAAGCTTTCTTT; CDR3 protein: CASSQTPDTEAFF
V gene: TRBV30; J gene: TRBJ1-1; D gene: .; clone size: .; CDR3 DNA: TGTGCCTCCCGGGGGGGGCAAACTGAAGCTTTCTTT; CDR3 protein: CASRGGQTEAFF
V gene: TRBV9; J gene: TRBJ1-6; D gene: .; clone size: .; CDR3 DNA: TGTGCCAGCAGCGTAGTAGCCGAAAGCTCCTATAATTCACCCCTCCACTTT; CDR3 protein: CASSVVAESSYNSPLHF